These 6 T cell receptor beta chains came from one sample sequenced in a study of T cell repertoires in aging, cancer and after chemotherapy. Amplification of TCR beta used genomic DNA extracted from peripheral blood. A mixed TRB-A/B primer pool amplified rearranged TRB by multiplex touch-down PCR. TCRdb called the multiplex PCR reads again in MiXCR, with one record for every CDR3 protein. The data show around 2,300 distinct CDR3 sequences, 22% seen once. Input material: blood. The receptors derive from a human donor with a blood cancer.

This clonotype is categorized as medium-sized. This rearrangement joins TRBV6-1 to TRBJ2-7; D is perhaps TRBD1 (6 bases). This CDR3 is 13 amino acids long. V dropped 6 bases and J dropped 5 bases, with 14 bases sitting between them. Germline-derived CDR1 and CDR2 are MNHNS and SASEGT. CDR3 bases: TGTGCCAGCAGCCAGGGGTGGGCCAACGAGCAGTACTTC. Translated, it gives CASSQGWANEQYF.

This clonotype was counted between two and nine times. V is TRBV14 and J is TRBJ1-6; 7 bases map to TRBD1. Trimming cost V 4 bases and J 7 bases; bases outside gene matches: 7. CDR1 and CDR2 from the germline V gene are SGHDN and FVKESK. There are 15 residues in the CDR3. CDR3 nucleotide sequence: TGTGCCAGCAGCCCCTTGGGAGGGGGCAATTCACCCCTCCACTTT. It encodes CASSPLGGGNSPLHF.

This clonotype rates as medium-sized. CDR3 nucleotides: TGCGCCAGCAGCTTGGCCAACAGGGGGCAGGATACGCAGTATTTT. Protein product: CASSLANRGQDTQYF. This sequence joins TRBV5-1 and TRBJ2-3, with 9 bases matching TRBD1. After removal of 0 bases from V and 6 bases from J, the junction contained 5 bases not matched to a gene. The germline V gene encodes CDR1 SGHRS and CDR2 YFSETQ. The CDR3 sequence is 15 residues long.

This clonotype is categorized as medium-sized. The gene calls are TRBV7-9 and TRBJ2-2; 9 positions agree with TRBD1. The CDR3 sequence is 16 residues long. The V segment lost 4 bases and the J segment 0 bases; nucleotides outside the gene matches: 3. The germline CDR1 and CDR2 sequences are SEHNR and FQNEAQ (reference sequence). The CDR3: CASSYRQGANTGELFF. CDR3 coding DNA: TGTGCCAGCAGCTACAGACAGGGGGCGAACACCGGGGAGCTGTTTTTT. Full variable domain (outside the CDR3, taken from reference TRBV7-9 and TRBJ2-2): DTGVSQNPRHKITKRGQNVTFRCDPISEHNRLYWYRQTLGQGPEFLTYFQNEAQLEKSRLLSDRFSAERPKGSFSTLEIQRTEQGDSAMYLCASSYRQGANTGELFFGEGSRLTVL.

By frequency in the sample, this clonotype is medium-sized. V gene TRBV11-3 combines with J gene TRBJ1-4; TRBD1 matches 9 bases. The CDR3 consists of 14 residues. Germline V gives CDR1 SGHNT, CDR2 YENEEA. V was pared by 8 bases and J by 5 bases, with 6 bases of the junction left unmatched. CDR3 sequence: CASGPGTGNEKLFF. CDR3 coding DNA: TGTGCCAGCGGACCCGGGACAGGGAATGAAAAACTGTTTTTT. Together with reference TRBV11-3 and TRBJ1-4, the CDR3 gives the full variable domain: EAGVVQSPRYKIIEKKQPVAFWCNPISGHNTLYWYLQNLGQGPELLIRYENEEAVDDSQLPKDRFSAERLKGVDSTLKIQPAELGDSAVYLCASGPGTGNEKLFFGSGTQLSVL.

This clonotype is medium-sized. This chain uses TRBV5-4 with TRBJ1-4; D is unresolved. V lost 0 bases and J 6 bases, leaving 6 bases between the germline ends. CDR1 is SGHNT and CDR2 is YYREEE in the germline V gene (reference sequence). The CDR3 length is 13 residues. CDR3 bases: TGTGCCAGCAGCTTGGGGACGGATGAAAAACTGTTTTTT. Translated: CASSLGTDEKLFF.